This passage covers 23 T cell receptor beta chains from one sample sequenced in a study of T cell clonality in common variable immunodeficiency. Study-wide points: Common variable immunodeficiency TCR beta sequences reportedly had fewer deletions and N-nucleotide insertions.

No antigens are known for them. Assay: immunoSEQ multiplex PCR; the TCRdb copy retains only in-frame clones and omits some. The sample yields about 7,300 clones, without any singletons. Material: peripheral blood mononuclear cells. The receptors come from a human donor with common variable immunodeficiency.

This clone was counted at least ten times. The CDR3: CSAREARGGEKLFF. The sequenced part of the CDR3 DNA is TGCAGTGCTAGAGAGGCCAGGGGTGGTGAAAAA. The chain recombines TRBV20-1 with TRBJ1-4; D might be TRBD1 (6 bases). The CDR3 end falls 3 residues outside the read, so it is completed with the germline J gene. The V gene's germline CDR1 is DFQATT and CDR2 SNEGSKA (reference sequence). Trimming cost V 0 bases and J 7 bases, with 12 bases left between them. This CDR3 contains 14 residues.

To note about this clone: Read data end 3 residues before the CDR3 end; the end is taken from the germline J gene. The chain joins TRBV5-6 to TRBJ2-7, with D maybe TRBD1 (6 bases). This CDR3 is 14 amino acids long. Germline CDR1 and CDR2: SGHDT and YYEEEE. Trimming shortened V by 4 bases and J by 5 bases, and 16 bases separated the two germline ends. CDR3 in amino acids: CASSTLDSPDEQYF. Incomplete CDR3 DNA: TGTGCCAGCAGCACACTGGACAGTCCCGACGAG.

On this clone itself: The DNA ends 3 residues before the CDR3 does, and the rest of the CDR3 is filled in from the germline J gene. The chain recombines TRBV10-2 with TRBJ1-2; D remains unclear. Trimming stripped 4 bases from V and 7 bases from J, with 13 bases between. The CDR3 contains 13 residues. From germline, CDR1 is WSHSY and CDR2 SAAADI. The CDR3 loop is CASSGQRNGGYTF. The part of the CDR3 DNA that was read is TGCGCCAGCAGTGGGCAACGTAATGGTGGC.

In its sample, this clone is medium-sized. The read finishes 3 residues shy of the CDR3 end, and the germline J gene is used to complete it. This chain links TRBV30 with TRBJ2-4; 13 nucleotides match TRBD2. The germline gives CDR1 GTSNPN, CDR2 SVGIG (reference sequence). The CDR3 contains 17 residues. The DNA read from the CDR3 is TGTGCCTGGAGTGTAAAACTAGCGGGAGGGCCGAGACCGGTT. It codes for CAWSVKLAGGPRPV. The full CDR3 reads CAWSVKLAGGPRPVQYF.

Only a few counts were recorded for this clone. The read ends 3 residues early relative to the CDR3; the germline J gene fills the gap. The chain recombines TRBV7-8 with TRBJ1-5, with TRBD1 matching 12 bases. V was clipped by 5 bases and J by 8 bases; unmatched bases: 13. Germline V CDR1 and CDR2: SGHVS, FQNEAQ. The CDR3 is 17 amino acids. The CDR3 spells CASSPFMGQGAIKPQHF. The covered CDR3 bases are TGTGCCAGCAGCCCCTTCATGGGACAGGGGGCTATTAAGCCC.

This clone showed up just a few times. The CDR3 spells CASSTQAGKEGSPLHF. The covered CDR3 bases are TGTGCCAGCTCAACCCAGGCAGGCAAGGAAGGATCACCC. The rearrangement links TRBV18 to TRBJ1-6; D not resolved. Sequencing ends 3 residues short of the CDR3 end; the germline J gene provides the rest. Germline CDR1 and CDR2: KGHSH and LQKENI. The CDR3 has 16 residues. V dropped 5 bases and J dropped 10 bases, with 21 bases sitting between them.

Only a few counts were recorded for this clone. The read ends 3 residues shy of where the CDR3 ends; the end is completed using the germline J gene. V and J are TRBV20-1 and TRBJ2-3; 9 positions match TRBD2. With 6 bases clipped from V and 4 bases from J, the junction kept 11 bases outside the gene matches. The length of the CDR3 is 15 residues. CDR1 is DFQATT, CDR2 SNEGSKA, per germline (reference sequence). The chain's CDR3 is CSAIAGEEMADTQYF. The sequenced CDR3 bases are TGCAGTGCCATAGCGGGAGAAGAGATGGCAGATACG.

This clone is deemed medium-sized. Read coverage stops 3 residues before the CDR3 terminus; the germline J gene supplies the remainder. This chain connects TRBV19 to TRBJ2-3; perhaps TRBD2 as D (6 bases). This CDR3 region has 17 residues. CDR1 and CDR2 from the germline V gene are LNHDA and SQIVND (reference sequence). V dropped 8 bases and J dropped 3 bases, with 24 bases sitting between them. The covered CDR3 bases are TGTGCCAGTGCAACCTCGGGACTCCCCCCTAAGACAGATACG. Encoded protein: CASATSGLPPKTDT. Given in full, the CDR3 is CASATSGLPPKTDTQYF.

By sample share, this clone is medium-sized. The CDR3 is cut off 3 residues early in the read; its end comes from the germline J gene. The V gene is TRBV20-1, the J gene TRBJ2-5; no definite D call. Deletions cut 0 bases from V and 1 base from J, with 6 bases between. CDR3 length: 13 residues. Looked up from germline, CDR1 is DFQATT and CDR2 is SNEGSKA (reference sequence). The chain's CDR3 is CSAREALQETQYF. The CDR3 bases that were read are TGCAGTGCTAGAGAAGCACTCCAAGAGACC.

The CDR3 spells CASSLGGLAGKSYEQYF. The sequenced part of the CDR3 DNA is TGTGCCAGCAGCTTAGGAGGACTAGCGGGAAAATCCTACGAG. The chain is built from TRBV13 and TRBJ2-7; 12 positions agree with TRBD2. Read sequence stops 3 residues before the CDR3 end, and the germline J gene provides the missing end. In germline, CDR1 is PRHDT, CDR2 FYEKMQ (reference sequence). Trimming removed 0 bases from V and 1 base from J; junction bases left unmatched: 4. The CDR3 loop spans 17 amino acids.

In its sample, this clone ranks as medium-sized. The read gets to within 3 residues of the CDR3 end, and the germline J gene fills in the rest. The V and J genes are TRBV20-1 and TRBJ2-1, with TRBD2 matching over 14 bases. After removal of 2 bases from V and 5 bases from J, the junction contained 2 bases not matched to a gene. Germline-derived CDR1 and CDR2 are DFQATT and SNEGSKA (reference sequence). This CDR3 is 15 amino acids long. Here the CDR3 reads CSARSTSGRDNEQFF. The covered CDR3 bases are TGCAGTGCTAGATCGACTAGCGGGAGGGACAATGAG.

About this clone itself: The missing CDR3 end, 3 residues past where the read stops, is filled in from the germline J gene. The rearrangement links TRBV18 to TRBJ2-3, with no clear D. V was clipped by 2 bases and J by 2 bases, with 8 bases between them. Germline CDR1 and CDR2: KGHSH and LQKENI. The CDR3 loop spans 14 amino acids. The CDR3 is CASSPFDSTDTQYF. CDR3 bases read: TGTGCCAGCTCACCATTCGACTCCACAGATACG.

This clone is categorized as medium-sized. The CDR3 end lies 3 residues beyond the end of the read and is filled in from the germline J gene. This chain uses TRBV2 with TRBJ1-3; the match to TRBD1 covers 7 bases. The CDR3 is made up of 14 amino acids. Germline V CDR1 and CDR2: SNHLY, FYNNEI. Losses at the gene ends were 4 bases for V and 2 bases for J; bases not matched to a gene: 2. This chain's CDR3 is CASSGQGAGNTIYF. CDR3 DNA, as far as it was read: TGTGCCAGCAGTGGCCAGGGGGCTGGAAACACC.

This clone is labeled as medium-sized. The CDR3 sequence is CSAINRDMYEQFF. The sequenced CDR3 bases are TGCAGTGCCATCAACAGGGACATGTATGAG. This chain links TRBV20-1 with TRBJ2-1; D may be TRBD1 (6 bases). Read coverage stops 3 residues before the CDR3 terminus; the germline J gene supplies the remainder. The CDR3 consists of 13 residues. The ends were cut back, 6 bases at V and 8 bases at J, with 17 bases in the middle. Germline loops: CDR1 DFQATT, CDR2 SNEGSKA (reference sequence).

A word on this clone: From the germline J gene comes the end of the CDR3, since the read stops 3 residues before it. The chain combines TRBV20-1 with TRBJ2-5, with D maybe TRBD1 (7 bases). The CDR3 covers 14 residues. V lost 3 bases and J 5 bases, leaving 16 bases between the germline ends. CDR1 DFQATT and CDR2 SNEGSKA come from the germline V gene (reference sequence). The CDR3 spells CSASGGTADETQYF. The DNA read from the CDR3 is TGCAGTGCTAGTGGCGGGACAGCGGACGAGACC.

This clone is judged medium-sized. The read ends 3 residues shy of where the CDR3 ends; the end is completed using the germline J gene. The chain uses TRBV7-9 and TRBJ2-1; no clear D gene. Trimming took off 6 bases at V and 7 bases at J, with 10 bases between the two ends. Germline-derived CDR1 and CDR2 are SEHNR and FQNEAQ (reference sequence). The CDR3 contains 12 residues. CDR3 loop: CASRVIGNEQFF. The sequenced part of the CDR3 DNA is TGTGCCAGCAGGGTCATAGGGAATGAG.

This clone has a count of ten or more. The read ends 3 residues shy of where the CDR3 ends; the end is completed using the germline J gene. The chain uses TRBV30 and TRBJ2-7, with D possibly matching TRBD1 (6 bases). The V end was cut by 2 bases, the J end by 4 bases, with 15 bases between. CDR3 size: 14 residues. Germline-derived CDR1 and CDR2 are GTSNPN and SVGIG (reference sequence). The CDR3 is CAWSPRDTPYEQYF. The covered CDR3 bases are TGTGCCTGGAGTCCTCGGGACACACCTTACGAG.

This clone is categorized as medium-sized. This CDR3 is CSVRTGESNYGYTF. Partial CDR3 DNA: TGCAGCGTACGGACAGGGGAATCTAACTATGGC. The chain combines TRBV29-1 with TRBJ1-2; 9 positions agree with TRBD1. The read ends 3 residues before the CDR3 terminus; that terminus is restored from the germline J gene. The CDR3 sequence is 14 residues long. Germline CDR1 and CDR2: SQVTM and ANQGSEA. V shed 6 bases and J 0 bases; nucleotides not matched to a gene: 5.

In this sample, this clone turned up a few times. The read ends 3 residues shy of where the CDR3 ends; the end is completed using the germline J gene. The chain has TRBV7-9 and TRBJ2-7; 7 bases line up with TRBD1. Germline V gene sequence: CDR1 SEHNR, CDR2 FQNEAQ (reference sequence). Losses at the gene ends were 1 base for V and 5 bases for J; bases not matched to a gene: 5. The CDR3 totals 14 residues. Incomplete CDR3 DNA: TGTGCCAGCAGCTTAGGAGGACAGGTCGACGAG. Translation gives CASSLGGQVDE. The CDR3 in full is CASSLGGQVDEQYF.

This clone has a handful of counts. The CDR3 end lies 3 residues beyond the end of the read and is filled in from the germline J gene. The chain joins TRBV7-3 to TRBJ2-3; TRBD2 is a possible D gene (7 bases). This CDR3 comprises 14 residues. V lost 5 bases and J lost 4, with 13 bases in between. Germline values: CDR1 SGHTA, CDR2 FQGTGA. The CDR3 bases that were read are TGTGCCAGCAGCATCACAGGGAGGGCAGATACG. Amino acid sequence: CASSITGRADT. The entire CDR3 is CASSITGRADTQYF.

With regard to this clone: The CDR3 end falls 3 residues outside the read, so it is completed with the germline J gene. Different DNA sequences within this sample yield the same CDR3. The chain is built from TRBV7-9 and TRBJ2-1; 11 positions agree with TRBD2. Germline V gene sequence: CDR1 SEHNR, CDR2 FQNEAQ (reference sequence). The CDR3 is 15 residues long. V trimming: 5 bases; J trimming: 5 bases; junction bases outside the gene matches: 5. CDR3 loop: CASSTGTSGDNEQFF. Partial CDR3 DNA: TGTGCCAGCAGCACCGGGACTAGCGGTGACAATGAG.

Only a few counts were recorded for this clone. The read finishes 3 residues shy of the CDR3 end, and the germline J gene is used to complete it. The chain recombines TRBV19 with TRBJ2-3, with D unclear. Trimming removed 6 bases from V and 2 bases from J, with 9 bases in between. CDR1 is LNHDA and CDR2 is SQIVND in the germline V gene (reference sequence). This CDR3 has 13 residues. The CDR3 loop reads CASRQSNTDTQYF. The sequenced part of the CDR3 DNA is TGTGCCAGTAGGCAGAGTAACACAGATACG.

Many counts were recorded for this clone. Sequencing ends 3 residues short of the CDR3 end; the germline J gene provides the rest. The chain employs TRBV12-3 or TRBV12-4 and TRBJ2-7; 7 bases fit TRBD1. The junction had 15 bases not matched to a gene; V was cut back by 3 bases and J by 1 base. The CDR3 contains 18 residues. CDR3 DNA (partial): TGTGCCAGCAGTTTTAATCCCCGTCAGACAGGGAATTCCTACGAG. Its translation is CASSFNPRQTGNSYE. The CDR3 as a whole reads CASSFNPRQTGNSYEQYF.